A selection of T cell receptor beta chains follows, all from one sample in a study of patients and donors after allogeneic stem cell transplantation. Each CDR3 protein gets one entry after TCRdb re-called the RT-PCR reads with MiXCR. The table includes 2,500 to 3,000 distinct CDR3 sequences, about a sixth detected once. The sequenced sample was blood, either unsorted or a sorted T cell fraction (not recorded which). Receptors originate from a human donor who was either an allogeneic HSCT recipient or a stem cell or donor lymphocyte infusion donor (not recorded which). It is not recorded whose cells these are; they may come from a transplant donor. Each CDR3 is given with its conserved first and last residue. D genes are given only for firm matches. Clone size appears in some rows only: once, few, many, or a class for an expanded clone.

J gene	D gene	CDR3 length	clone size	V gene	CDR3 protein	CDR3 DNA
TRBJ1-1	NA	15	few	TRBV30	CAWSVTVSMNTEAFF	TGTGCCTGGAGTGTAACAGTATCAATGAACACTGAAGCTTTCTTT
TRBJ2-1	TRBD2	16	NA	TRBV7-6	CASSSWGLAGDNEQFF	TGTGCCAGCAGCTCATGGGGACTAGCGGGAGACAATGAGCAGTTCTTC
TRBJ2-7	NA	12	NA	TRBV5-5	CASSLLDYEQYF	TGTGCCAGCAGCTTGTTGGACTACGAGCAGTACTTC
TRBJ1-2	TRBD1	13	NA	TRBV24-1	CATSEDRDGGYTF	TGTGCCACCAGTGAGGACAGGGACGGTGGCTACACCTTC
TRBJ2-1	TRBD2	16	few	TRBV28	CASSSSGSEEGDEQFF	TGTGCCAGCAGCTCTAGCGGGAGTGAAGAGGGGGATGAGCAGTTCTTC
TRBJ2-3	TRBD2	14	NA	TRBV10-3	CAIGTSGKADTQYF	TGTGCCATCGGGACTAGCGGGAAGGCAGATACGCAGTATTTT
TRBJ1-2	TRBD1	16	few	TRBV10-3	CAISVQGAKSNYGYTF	TGTGCCATCAGTGTACAGGGGGCCAAGTCTAACTATGGCTACACCTTC
TRBJ2-7	TRBD2	16	few	TRBV19	CASSTRTSGSRSEQYF	TGTGCCAGTAGCACCCGGACTAGCGGGAGTCGCTCCGAGCAGTACTTC
TRBJ2-7	NA	13	few	TRBV28	CASTLDSSYEQYF	TGTGCCAGCACCCTGGACAGCTCCTACGAGCAGTACTTC
TRBJ2-7	TRBD1	14	NA	TRBV20-1	CSAREGTGPYEQYF	TGCAGTGCTAGAGAGGGGACAGGGCCGTACGAGCAGTACTTC
TRBJ2-5	TRBD2	15	NA	TRBV5-4	CASSLGLAGAETQYF	TGTGCCAGCAGCTTGGGACTAGCGGGAGCAGAGACCCAGTACTTC
TRBJ2-1	NA	14	medium-sized	TRBV5-1	CASTQSPPNNEQFF	TGCGCCAGCACCCAGAGCCCGCCGAACAATGAGCAGTTCTTC
TRBJ1-2	NA	14	once	TRBV30	CAWKPSRFTAFYTF	TGTGCCTGGAAACCTTCAAGGTTCACGGCTTTCTACACCTTC
TRBJ2-3	NA	12	few	TRBV7-9	CASSFSKDTQYF	TGTGCCAGCAGCTTTAGTAAGGATACGCAGTATTTT
TRBJ1-2	TRBD1	12	few	TRBV20-1	CSATGTGYGYTF	TGCAGTGCTACCGGGACAGGGTATGGCTACACCTTC
TRBJ2-3	NA	14	medium-sized	TRBV29-1	CSVEVHLGTDTQYF	TGCAGCGTTGAAGTCCACTTGGGCACAGATACGCAGTATTTT
TRBJ2-3	TRBD2	14	few	TRBV29-1	CSVERRLAIDTQYF	TGCAGCGTTGAACGGCGACTAGCGATAGATACGCAGTATTTT
TRBJ1-2	NA	16	NA	TRBV30	CAWSRPLPGTDYGYTF	TGTGCCTGGAGCCGACCCCTCCCGGGGACTGACTATGGCTACACCTTC
TRBJ1-3	NA	14	medium-sized	TRBV2	CASSYAISGNTIYF	TGTGCCAGCAGTTACGCCATCTCTGGAAACACCATATATTTT
TRBJ2-7	NA	12	NA	TRBV5-1	CASSATDYEQYF	TGCGCCAGCAGCGCGACGGACTACGAGCAGTACTTC
TRBJ2-5	NA	12	NA	TRBV5-1	CASSVDRETQYF	TGCGCCAGCAGCGTGGACAGAGAGACCCAGTACTTC
TRBJ2-7	TRBD2	15	medium-sized	TRBV6-5	CASSYRTSGGYEQYF	TGTGCCAGCAGTTACCGGACTAGCGGCGGCTACGAGCAGTACTTC
TRBJ2-3	TRBD2	16	few	TRBV7-2	CASSVAGTRGADTQYF	TGTGCCAGCAGCGTCGCCGGGACTAGGGGTGCAGATACGCAGTATTTT
TRBJ2-7	TRBD2	17	NA	TRBV5-5	CASSLGPSGGASYEQYF	TGTGCCAGCAGCTTGGGGCCTAGCGGAGGTGCATCCTACGAGCAGTACTTC
TRBJ2-1	TRBD2	16	large	TRBV7-3	CASSLYASGAYNEQFF	TGTGCCAGCAGCTTATATGCTAGCGGAGCCTACAATGAGCAGTTCTTC
TRBJ2-1	NA	14	few	TRBV11-2	CASSPRGIDGEQFF	TGTGCCAGCAGCCCTCGAGGAATAGACGGTGAGCAGTTCTTC
TRBJ1-2	TRBD1	15	NA	TRBV7-2	CASTKTGGDHGGYTF	TGTGCCAGCACCAAAACAGGGGGAGATCATGGTGGCTACACCTTC
TRBJ1-1	NA	11	NA	TRBV5-1	CASTLHTEAFF	TGCGCCAGCACCCTACACACTGAAGCTTTCTTT
TRBJ1-4	NA	14	large	TRBV6-5	CASSESGASEKLFF	TGTGCCAGCAGCGAATCGGGGGCTTCGGAAAAACTGTTTTTT
TRBJ2-7	NA	15	few	TRBV5-1	CASSPASLGIYEQYF	TGCGCCAGCAGCCCGGCGAGTTTAGGGATCTACGAGCAGTACTTC
TRBJ2-1	NA	12	medium-sized	TRBV18	CASSEGYNEQFF	TGTGCCAGCTCAGAAGGGTACAATGAGCAGTTCTTC
TRBJ2-5	NA	14	NA	TRBV2	CASMVGSMEETQYF	TGTGCCAGCATGGTCGGGAGCATGGAAGAGACCCAGTACTTC
TRBJ2-7	TRBD2	17	few	TRBV19	CASSLRKVLAGVVEQYF	TGTGCCAGTAGTCTGAGGAAGGTCCTAGCGGGAGTGGTCGAGCAGTACTTC
TRBJ1-1	NA	12	NA	TRBV30	CAWKAQQGEAFF	TGTGCCTGGAAAGCTCAACAGGGTGAAGCTTTCTTT
TRBJ1-2	NA	12	few	TRBV20-1	CSCRGEEYGYTF	TGCAGTTGCCGCGGGGAAGAATATGGCTACACCTTC
TRBJ1-2	NA	16	medium-sized	TRBV5-1	CASSLGGQQANYGYTF	TGCGCCAGCAGCTTGGGCGGACAGCAAGCTAACTATGGCTACACCTTC
TRBJ2-1	NA	14	NA	TRBV29-1	CSVERGSSYNEQFF	TGCAGCGTTGAGAGAGGGAGCTCCTACAATGAGCAGTTCTTC
TRBJ1-1	TRBD1	16	NA	TRBV20-1	CSARASRGRVNTEAFF	TGCAGTGCTAGAGCGAGCAGGGGGAGGGTGAACACTGAAGCTTTCTTT
TRBJ1-5	NA	13	few	TRBV2	CASYARVYQPQHF	TGTGCCAGCTATGCCAGGGTATATCAGCCCCAGCATTTT
TRBJ1-1	TRBD1	15	once	TRBV11-3	CASSSTTGGFPEAFF	TGTGCCAGCAGCTCAACGACAGGGGGCTTTCCTGAAGCTTTCTTT